The rows below give T cell receptor beta chains drawn from one sample of a study of human T cells and chemical hapten exposure. TCRdb reprocessed the RACE reads via MiXCR and lists one record per CDR3 protein. The table shows more than 300,000 distinct CDR3 sequences, with approximately 5.1% occurring only once. The sequences come from whole blood, collected in connection with sensitization to the hapten diphenylcyclopropenone (DPC). Every receptor here comes from a woman between 45 and 65 years old with alopecia areata. Some clones in this sample may be carry-over from other donors' samples. The CDR3 runs from the conserved cysteine through the conserved F or W. The order of the fields is V gene, J gene, D gene, clone size, CDR3 DNA, CDR3 protein. A D gene is named only where the DNA matches it firmly. Clone size, where shown, is once, few, many, or a class for clones that have expanded.

v_call: TRBV5-1; j_call: TRBJ1-1; d_call: .; clone_size: few; cdr3_nt: TGCGCCAGCAGCTTGGTGGCAGGGAAGGGAAACACTGAAGCTTTCTTT; cdr3_aa: CASSLVAGKGNTEAFF
v_call: TRBV12-3/TRBV12-4; j_call: TRBJ1-2; d_call: .; clone_size: once; cdr3_nt: TGTGCCAGCAGCCCCGGGCCCCAGGCCGGCTACACCTTC; cdr3_aa: CASSPGPQAGYTF
v_call: TRBV2; j_call: TRBJ2-7; d_call: .; clone_size: few; cdr3_nt: TGTGCCAGCAGTTATGTTTACGAGCAGTACTTC; cdr3_aa: CASSYVYEQYF
v_call: TRBV24-1; j_call: TRBJ2-5; d_call: TRBD1; clone_size: few; cdr3_nt: TGTGCCACCAGTGCCGGGACAGTCCTGAAGACCCAGTACTTC; cdr3_aa: CATSAGTVLKTQYF
v_call: TRBV27; j_call: TRBJ2-7; d_call: .; clone_size: many; cdr3_nt: TGTGCCAGCAGCCCCAGGGGCATCTACGAGCAGTACTTC; cdr3_aa: CASSPRGIYEQYF
v_call: TRBV7-2; j_call: TRBJ1-2; d_call: .; clone_size: many; cdr3_nt: TGTGCCAGCAGTTTAGCCGGGTATGGCTACACCTTC; cdr3_aa: CASSLAGYGYTF
v_call: TRBV18; j_call: TRBJ2-5; d_call: .; clone_size: many; cdr3_nt: TGTGCCAGCTCAATTGTGCGTCAAGAGACCCAGTACTTC; cdr3_aa: CASSIVRQETQYF
v_call: TRBV5-1; j_call: TRBJ1-1; d_call: .; clone_size: many; cdr3_nt: TGCGCCAGCCAATTTCGCGATGAAGCTTTCTTT; cdr3_aa: CASQFRDEAFF
v_call: TRBV30; j_call: TRBJ2-1; d_call: .; clone_size: many; cdr3_nt: TGTGCCTGGAGTCCCCCATCCGGGGGTGAGCAGTTCTTC; cdr3_aa: CAWSPPSGGEQFF
v_call: TRBV20-1; j_call: TRBJ2-7; d_call: .; clone_size: few; cdr3_nt: TGCAGTGCCGGAGTGGGGCTTGGAGGCGAGCAGTACTTC; cdr3_aa: CSAGVGLGGEQYF
v_call: TRBV6-1; j_call: TRBJ1-3; d_call: TRBD1; clone_size: few; cdr3_nt: TGTGCCAGCAGGGTCAGGGGGCCTGGAAACACCATATATTTT; cdr3_aa: CASRVRGPGNTIYF
v_call: TRBV4-3; j_call: TRBJ2-5; d_call: .; clone_size: many; cdr3_nt: TGCGCCAGCAGCCAAGCCCTTCGGCCGCAAGAGACCCAGTACTTC; cdr3_aa: CASSQALRPQETQYF
v_call: TRBV12-3/TRBV12-4; j_call: TRBJ2-4; d_call: .; clone_size: many; cdr3_nt: TGTGCCAGCAGCCAAACCGGTACCAAAAACATTCAGTACTTC; cdr3_aa: CASSQTGTKNIQYF
v_call: TRBV11-2; j_call: TRBJ2-6; d_call: .; clone_size: many; cdr3_nt: TGTGCCAGCAGCTTGGGCGGTGGGTCCAGGAGCGTCCTGACTTTC; cdr3_aa: CASSLGGGSRSVLTF
v_call: TRBV7-2; j_call: TRBJ2-7; d_call: TRBD2; clone_size: few; cdr3_nt: TGTGCCAGCAGCTCCAGCGGGAAAGGGGCCTACGAGCAGTACTTC; cdr3_aa: CASSSSGKGAYEQYF
v_call: TRBV5-1; j_call: TRBJ1-1; d_call: .; clone_size: many; cdr3_nt: TGCGCCAGCAGCCGGACTCCAGGTCCTACTGAAGCTTTCTTT; cdr3_aa: CASSRTPGPTEAFF
v_call: TRBV28; j_call: TRBJ1-5; d_call: .; clone_size: many; cdr3_nt: TGTGCCAGCAGTCCTACAGGGTGGAAGCCCCAGCATTTT; cdr3_aa: CASSPTGWKPQHF
v_call: TRBV6-5; j_call: TRBJ2-3; d_call: TRBD2; clone_size: many; cdr3_nt: TGTGCCAGCAGTCCTAGCGGGCGCACAGATACGCAGTATTTT; cdr3_aa: CASSPSGRTDTQYF
v_call: TRBV10-3; j_call: TRBJ1-2; d_call: .; clone_size: .; cdr3_nt: TGTGCCATCAGTGAGGATTTCTATGGCTACACCTTC; cdr3_aa: CAISEDFYGYTF
v_call: TRBV20-1; j_call: TRBJ1-1; d_call: .; clone_size: many; cdr3_nt: TGCAGTGCCAAGTGGGGGGGGACTGAAGCTTTCTTT; cdr3_aa: CSAKWGGTEAFF
v_call: TRBV5-1; j_call: TRBJ2-7; d_call: .; clone_size: .; cdr3_nt: TGCGCCAGCAGAAAGGAGCCCTACGAGCAGTACTTC; cdr3_aa: CASRKEPYEQYF
v_call: TRBV6-6; j_call: TRBJ1-3; d_call: .; clone_size: few; cdr3_nt: TGTGCCAGCAGTTACCGGGACGTTAACTCTGGAAACACCATATATTTT; cdr3_aa: CASSYRDVNSGNTIYF
v_call: TRBV7-8; j_call: TRBJ2-7; d_call: .; clone_size: .; cdr3_nt: TGTGCCAGCAGCCATGGACAGCCGGGACTCCCAACCGAGCAGTACTTC; cdr3_aa: CASSHGQPGLPTEQYF
v_call: TRBV2; j_call: TRBJ1-4; d_call: .; clone_size: many; cdr3_nt: TGTGCCAGCTCGGATAGGGGGGTAGGAGAAAAACTGTTTTTT; cdr3_aa: CASSDRGVGEKLFF
v_call: TRBV29-1; j_call: TRBJ2-5; d_call: .; clone_size: many; cdr3_nt: TGCAGCGTTGCATTCGGGTCGGGTCACCAAGAGACCCAGTACTTC; cdr3_aa: CSVAFGSGHQETQYF
v_call: TRBV11-3; j_call: TRBJ1-6; d_call: .; clone_size: .; cdr3_nt: TGTGCCAGCAGCTTAAACAGAGATTCACCCCTCCACTTT; cdr3_aa: CASSLNRDSPLHF
v_call: TRBV7-2; j_call: TRBJ2-1; d_call: TRBD2; clone_size: .; cdr3_nt: TGTGCCAGCAGCTTTAGGACTAGGGAGCAGTTCTTC; cdr3_aa: CASSFRTREQFF
v_call: TRBV12-3/TRBV12-4; j_call: TRBJ2-3; d_call: TRBD1; clone_size: many; cdr3_nt: TGTGCCAGCAGTGCACAGGGGGCGAGTACGCAGTATTTT; cdr3_aa: CASSAQGASTQYF
v_call: TRBV12-3/TRBV12-4; j_call: TRBJ1-2; d_call: .; clone_size: many; cdr3_nt: TGTGCCAGCAGTCCAAACAGGGTCTATGGCTACACCTTC; cdr3_aa: CASSPNRVYGYTF
v_call: TRBV27; j_call: TRBJ1-2; d_call: TRBD1; clone_size: many; cdr3_nt: TGTGCCAGCAGTTCCACACAGGGGAAGGAGGGCTACACCTTC; cdr3_aa: CASSSTQGKEGYTF
v_call: TRBV28; j_call: TRBJ2-2; d_call: TRBD2; clone_size: many; cdr3_nt: TGTGCCAGCCGGGGAGGGGCTACCGGGGAGCTGTTTTTT; cdr3_aa: CASRGGATGELFF
v_call: TRBV6-2/TRBV6-3; j_call: TRBJ2-3; d_call: .; clone_size: many; cdr3_nt: TGTGCCACCCAAGCGGAGACAGATACGCAGTATTTT; cdr3_aa: CATQAETDTQYF
v_call: TRBV6-6; j_call: TRBJ2-7; d_call: TRBD1; clone_size: .; cdr3_nt: TGTGCCAGCAGTTTACAGGGGGCGCAGGTCGAGCAGTACTTC; cdr3_aa: CASSLQGAQVEQYF
v_call: TRBV13; j_call: TRBJ2-7; d_call: TRBD2; clone_size: many; cdr3_nt: TGTGCCAGCAGCTTGGGACTAGCGGCCTACGAGCAGTACTTC; cdr3_aa: CASSLGLAAYEQYF
v_call: TRBV7-2; j_call: TRBJ2-3; d_call: .; clone_size: many; cdr3_nt: TGTGCCAGCAGCCACCGACACCTTAGCACAGATACGCAGTATTTT; cdr3_aa: CASSHRHLSTDTQYF
v_call: TRBV20-1; j_call: TRBJ2-5; d_call: TRBD2; clone_size: .; cdr3_nt: TGCAGTGCTCCTATGCTAGCGGGAGGAAGGGGAGAGACCCAGTACTTC; cdr3_aa: CSAPMLAGGRGETQYF
v_call: TRBV12-3/TRBV12-4; j_call: TRBJ1-2; d_call: TRBD1; clone_size: many; cdr3_nt: TGTGCCAGCAGTTTGCCGGGGGGACAGGGGCTTGGCTACACCTTC; cdr3_aa: CASSLPGGQGLGYTF
v_call: TRBV6-6; j_call: TRBJ1-6; d_call: .; clone_size: few; cdr3_nt: TGTGCCAGCAGTTACGGGCAGGGGAGGTATAATTCACCCCTCCACTTT; cdr3_aa: CASSYGQGRYNSPLHF
v_call: TRBV9; j_call: TRBJ1-1; d_call: .; clone_size: .; cdr3_nt: TGTGCCAGCAGCGTAGACCCTGAGAACACTGAAGCTTTCTTT; cdr3_aa: CASSVDPENTEAFF
v_call: TRBV12-3/TRBV12-4; j_call: TRBJ2-3; d_call: TRBD2; clone_size: many; cdr3_nt: TGTGCCAGCAGCTTGTCTAGCGGGGGCACAGATACGCAGTATTTT; cdr3_aa: CASSLSSGGTDTQYF
v_call: TRBV29-1; j_call: TRBJ2-7; d_call: .; clone_size: few; cdr3_nt: TGCAGCGTTGAAGAAGGGGACTCTTCCTACGAGCAGTACTTC; cdr3_aa: CSVEEGDSSYEQYF
v_call: TRBV6-2/TRBV6-3; j_call: TRBJ2-7; d_call: TRBD1; clone_size: .; cdr3_nt: TGTGCCAGCAGTTCCCCAGTTCTCAGGACAGGGGGCGAGCAGTACTTC; cdr3_aa: CASSSPVLRTGGEQYF
v_call: TRBV20-1; j_call: TRBJ1-4; d_call: .; clone_size: many; cdr3_nt: TGCAGTGCTAGGAGGGACGCAACTAATGAAAAACTGTTTTTT; cdr3_aa: CSARRDATNEKLFF